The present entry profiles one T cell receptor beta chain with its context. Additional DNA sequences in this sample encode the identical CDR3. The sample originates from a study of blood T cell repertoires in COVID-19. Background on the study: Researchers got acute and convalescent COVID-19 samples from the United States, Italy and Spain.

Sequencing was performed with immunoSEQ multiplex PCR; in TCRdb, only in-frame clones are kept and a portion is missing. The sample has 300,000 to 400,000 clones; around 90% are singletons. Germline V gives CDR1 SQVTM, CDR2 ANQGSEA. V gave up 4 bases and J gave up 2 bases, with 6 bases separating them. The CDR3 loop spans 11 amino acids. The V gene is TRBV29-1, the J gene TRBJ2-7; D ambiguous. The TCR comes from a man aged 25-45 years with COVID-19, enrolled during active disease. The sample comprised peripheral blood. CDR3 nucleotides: TGCAGCGTTGCCGGTACCTACGAGCAGTACTTC. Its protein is CSVAGTYEQYF.